Listed below are T cell receptor beta chains from one sample, sequenced in a study of memory CD8 T cells in hepatitis C reinfection. Clones were read by immunoSEQ multiplex PCR, and TCRdb kept only the in-frame ones, dropping some. The data contain approximately 51,000 clones, roughly 91% of them singletons. The sequenced sample was naive CD8+ T cells sorted from blood. The receptor set was obtained from a man younger than 35 with hepatitis C virus infection. Both conserved end residues are part of each CDR3. A D gene is named only where the DNA matches it firmly. Expanded clones are given a class, and other clones once, few, many or no size at all.

J gene	V gene	D gene	clone size	CDR3 DNA	CDR3 protein
TRBJ1-1	TRBV19	-	-	TGTGCCAGTAGTATAGCAGGGGCGGGTAGTGCGAACACTGAAGCTTTCTTT	CASSIAGAGSANTEAFF
TRBJ1-5	TRBV28	-	-	TGTGCCAGCAGACCCCTCGCTACAGGGCTCAATCAGCCCCAGCATTTT	CASRPLATGLNQPQHF
TRBJ2-2	TRBV19	-	once	TGTGCCAGCGGGACTCTTCTGAACACCGGGGAGCTGTTTTTT	CASGTLLNTGELFF
TRBJ2-7	TRBV5-1	TRBD1	once	TGCGCCAGCAGCTTAGGACAGGGGATATACGAGCAGTACTTC	CASSLGQGIYEQYF
TRBJ2-5	TRBV29-1	TRBD1	once	TGCAGCGTTCGGGACAGCGGACTGAGGTTAGGAGAGACCCAGTACTTC	CSVRDSGLRLGETQYF
TRBJ2-3	TRBV27	TRBD2	-	TGTGCCAGCAGCTCGGTCCTAGCGGGGCCTTTTGAACCAGATACGCAGTATTTT	CASSSVLAGPFEPDTQYF
TRBJ1-6	TRBV27	-	-	TGTGCCAGCACGTACAGTTTGAGCTCCTATAATTCACCCCTCCACTTT	CASTYSLSSYNSPLHF
TRBJ2-1	TRBV30	TRBD1	-	TGTGCCTGTAGCGAGGGGGACAGGGGGCTCGTTGAGCAGTTCTTC	CACSEGDRGLVEQFF
TRBJ2-1	TRBV4-3	-	-	TGCGCCAGCAGCCGGGGAGATGATGGACACAATGAGCAGTTCTTC	CASSRGDDGHNEQFF
TRBJ2-1	TRBV10-3	TRBD1	-	TGTGCCATCAGCGGGACAGGGACTAACAATGAGCAGTTCTTC	CAISGTGTNNEQFF
TRBJ2-7	TRBV19	TRBD2	-	TGTGCCAGTAGTATAGGAGCGGGAGGCTACGAGCAGTACTTC	CASSIGAGGYEQYF
TRBJ1-1	TRBV5-5	-	-	TGTGCCAGCAGCCCCCAGGGTCCCCTCTCTGAAGCTTTCTTT	CASSPQGPLSEAFF
TRBJ2-1	TRBV19	TRBD2	-	TGTGCCAGTAGTATTGCGAGCGGGAGGGCCATAGAGCAGTTCTTC	CASSIASGRAIEQFF
TRBJ1-4	TRBV10-3	-	few	TGTGCCATCAGAGATACTCAGGGATTAACTAATGAAAAACTGTTTTTT	CAIRDTQGLTNEKLFF
TRBJ2-7	TRBV28	-	-	TGTGCCAGCAGTTTCGCAGGGCGGCCCGAGCAGTACTTC	CASSFAGRPEQYF
TRBJ1-2	TRBV5-6	TRBD1	-	TGTGCCAGCAGCCCGACAGGGGCCTATGGCTACACCTTC	CASSPTGAYGYTF
TRBJ2-5	TRBV4-1	TRBD2	-	TGCGCCAGCAGCCAAGACGGGGGCGGGGGGGAGACCCAGTACTTC	CASSQDGGGGETQYF
TRBJ2-3	TRBV2	TRBD2	few	TGTGCCAGCAGGTCCGAACCGGGACTAGAGGTAGATACGCAGTATTTT	CASRSEPGLEVDTQYF
TRBJ2-1	TRBV11-2	TRBD2	-	TGTGCCAGCAGCTTATCGGCTAGCGGCCCCTCGGGGGAAAATGAGCAGTTCTTC	CASSLSASGPSGENEQFF
TRBJ1-3	TRBV12-5	TRBD1	-	TGTGCTAGTGGGGCCGGGACAGGCTACTCTGGAAACACCATATATTTT	CASGAGTGYSGNTIYF
TRBJ2-7	TRBV5-8	-	-	TGTGCCAGCAGCTTGGCCCGACTCGGAGCGGGCTACGAGCAGTACTTC	CASSLARLGAGYEQYF
TRBJ2-1	TRBV10-2	TRBD2	-	TGCGCCAGCAGTGAGGGGGTAGCGGGGAATGAGCAGTTCTTC	CASSEGVAGNEQFF
TRBJ1-1	TRBV28	-	few	TGTGCCAGCAGTCCGACAGAGAACACTGAAGCTTTCTTT	CASSPTENTEAFF
TRBJ2-1	TRBV30	TRBD2	-	TGTGCCTGGAGTGCCCATAGCGGGGGGCCCTCCAATGAGCAGTTCTTC	CAWSAHSGGPSNEQFF
TRBJ1-1	TRBV10-1	TRBD1	-	TGCGCCAGCAGTGGGCGGAGGAGGACAGGGAACACTGAAGCTTTCTTT	CASSGRRRTGNTEAFF
TRBJ2-1	TRBV11-2	-	-	TGTGCCAGCAGCCGAGGGACACCCATATGGGCCTCCTACAATGAGCAGTTCTTC	CASSRGTPIWASYNEQFF
TRBJ2-7	TRBV28	TRBD1	-	TGTGCCAGCGGGACAGGCTACGAGCAGTACTTC	CASGTGYEQYF
TRBJ1-1	TRBV16	-	-	TGTGCCAGCAGCCAATCGGGGGCCACTGAAGCTTTCTTT	CASSQSGATEAFF